A selection of T cell receptor beta chains follows, all from one sample in a study of shared clonotypes between healthy human individuals. The repertoire was sequenced with immunoSEQ multiplex PCR; TCRdb's copy has only in-frame clones and lacks some. The table records around 2.1 million clones, around 95% of them present only once. Sequenced sample: naive CD4+ T cells sorted from blood. The receptor source for this set is a man younger than 30 in good health. CDR3s include the opening cysteine and the closing phenylalanine or tryptophan. A D gene is named only where the DNA matches it firmly. Clone size is stated in some rows and not others, as once, few, many or a class when expanded.

V gene	J gene	D gene	clone size	CDR3 protein	CDR3 DNA
TRBV19	TRBJ2-7	.	.	CASSIRDLREQYF	TGTGCCAGTAGCATCCGGGACCTCAGGGAGCAGTACTTC
TRBV6-5	TRBJ1-3	.	.	CASSPGPGNTIYF	TGTGCCAGCAGTCCGGGCCCTGGGAACACCATATATTTT
TRBV7-6	TRBJ1-1	.	.	CASSLDLHGNTEAFF	TGTGCCAGCAGCTTAGACCTCCACGGGAACACTGAAGCTTTCTTT
TRBV7-9	TRBJ1-6	TRBD1	.	CASSLGSGGSSPLHF	TGTGCCAGCAGCTTAGGTTCAGGGGGGAGCTCACCCCTCCACTTT
TRBV14	TRBJ1-1	.	.	CASSQAGLSTEAFF	TGTGCCAGCAGCCAAGCAGGGTTATCAACTGAAGCTTTCTTT
TRBV27	TRBJ2-7	TRBD1	.	CASSLSVGTGGNEQYF	TGTGCCAGCAGTTTAAGTGTCGGGACAGGGGGTAACGAGCAGTACTTC
TRBV30	TRBJ2-2	TRBD2	.	CAWSPTSGRAGGELFF	TGTGCCTGGAGCCCGACTAGCGGGAGGGCCGGCGGGGAGCTGTTTTTT
TRBV5-8	TRBJ1-5	.	.	CASSRHFFSSGGNQPQHF	TGTGCCAGCAGCCGGCATTTTTTTTCGTCCGGTGGCAATCAGCCCCAGCATTTT
TRBV9	TRBJ1-1	TRBD1	.	CASSLWTGIAFF	TGTGCCAGCAGCCTATGGACAGGGATAGCTTTCTTT
TRBV5-4	TRBJ1-6	TRBD1	.	CASSPDRDSPLHF	TGTGCCAGCAGCCCGGACAGGGACTCACCCCTCCACTTT
TRBV5-4	TRBJ1-1	.	.	CASSLGVNPNTEAFF	TGTGCCAGCAGCTTGGGTGTGAACCCGAACACTGAAGCTTTCTTT
TRBV7-9	TRBJ2-3	.	.	CASSSSSDVTDTQYF	TGTGCCAGCAGCTCCTCTTCGGATGTCACAGATACGCAGTATTTT
TRBV7-9	TRBJ2-3	TRBD2	.	CASSLGLAPLTDTQYF	TGTGCCAGCAGCTTGGGACTAGCGCCTCTCACAGATACGCAGTATTTT
TRBV5-6	TRBJ2-3	TRBD1	.	CASSLTGKDTQYF	TGTGCCAGCAGCCTGACAGGGAAAGATACGCAGTATTTT
TRBV4-3	TRBJ1-5	TRBD1	.	CASSQDWDRGKQPQHF	TGCGCCAGCAGCCAAGATTGGGACAGGGGTAAACAGCCCCAGCATTTT
TRBV11-2	TRBJ2-1	TRBD1	.	CASSPGQGYMDEQFF	TGTGCCAGCAGCCCGGGACAGGGGTATATGGATGAGCAGTTCTTC
TRBV12-5	TRBJ1-1	.	.	CASAAEPNTEAFF	TGTGCTAGTGCCGCAGAGCCCAACACTGAAGCTTTCTTT
TRBV18	TRBJ2-5	.	.	CASSPKGGGQETQYF	TGTGCCAGCTCACCAAAGGGTGGGGGCCAAGAGACCCAGTACTTC
TRBV5-6	TRBJ1-2	TRBD1	.	CASSLARQGRTNYGYTF	TGTGCCAGCAGCTTGGCCCGACAGGGACGTACAAACTATGGCTACACCTTC
TRBV5-6	TRBJ2-3	TRBD2	.	CASSPAGVFWTGDTQYF	TGTGCCAGCAGCCCCGCGGGAGTCTTCTGGACGGGGGATACGCAGTATTTT
TRBV19	TRBJ1-2	.	.	CASQDMGANYGYTF	TGTGCCAGCCAAGACATGGGGGCGAACTATGGCTACACCTTC
TRBV25-1	TRBJ1-2	.	.	CASSASLGVVFNYGYTF	TGTGCCAGCAGTGCGTCCCTCGGGGTAGTTTTCAACTATGGCTACACCTTC
TRBV5-6	TRBJ1-1	.	.	CASSLWGDTEAFF	TGTGCCAGCAGCTTATGGGGGGACACTGAAGCTTTCTTT
TRBV28	TRBJ1-3	.	once	CASSLPLQRRGVGDTIYF	TGTGCCAGCAGTTTACCCCTCCAGAGGCGGGGGGTAGGAGACACCATATATTTT
TRBV28	TRBJ2-1	.	.	CASSDRNEQFF	TGTGCCAGCAGCGACAGGAATGAGCAGTTCTTC
TRBV10-3	TRBJ2-7	.	.	CAISEGTYEQYF	TGTGCCATCAGTGAAGGAACTTACGAGCAGTACTTC
TRBV6-6	TRBJ2-7	TRBD2	.	CASSYSTAGGGEQYF	TGTGCCAGCAGCTACTCGACGGCGGGAGGGGGCGAGCAGTACTTC
TRBV7-2	TRBJ2-5	TRBD1	.	CASSLGVGGRETQYF	TGTGCCAGCAGCTTAGGAGTAGGGGGCAGAGAGACCCAGTACTTC
TRBV7-2	TRBJ2-7	.	.	CASSRSLYEQYF	TGTGCCAGCAGCCGTTCTCTCTACGAGCAGTACTTC
TRBV6-6	TRBJ2-3	TRBD2	once	CASSGPTSGGQYF	TGTGCCAGCAGTGGGCCAACTAGCGGCGGGCAGTATTTT
TRBV6-5	TRBJ2-2	TRBD1	.	CASSFRGLRELFF	TGTGCCAGCAGTTTCAGGGGGCTGCGGGAGCTGTTTTTT
TRBV5-1	TRBJ2-3	.	.	CASSSISTDTQYF	TGCGCCAGCAGCTCTATTAGCACAGATACGCAGTATTTT
TRBV28	TRBJ1-5	TRBD1	.	CASRGTGVSSQPQHF	TGTGCCAGCAGGGGGACAGGGGTTTCTAGTCAGCCCCAGCATTTT
TRBV18	TRBJ2-7	.	.	CASSRQGSFYEQYF	TGTGCCAGCTCACGCCAGGGATCCTTCTACGAGCAGTACTTC
TRBV27	TRBJ1-1	.	.	CASRPWENTEAFF	TGTGCCAGCAGGCCTTGGGAGAACACTGAAGCTTTCTTT
TRBV5-1	TRBJ2-7	TRBD1	.	CASSLEAPGQGFDEQYF	TGCGCCAGCAGCTTGGAAGCCCCGGGACAGGGATTCGATGAGCAGTACTTC
TRBV27	TRBJ2-2	TRBD1	.	CASSKTGGFPGELFF	TGTGCCAGCAGCAAGACAGGGGGCTTCCCCGGGGAGCTGTTTTTT
TRBV5-4	TRBJ2-3	.	.	CASSESHLTTDTQYF	TGTGCCAGCAGCGAGAGTCACCTCACCACAGATACGCAGTATTTT
TRBV7-9	TRBJ2-5	TRBD2	once	CASSPSGRAVMETQYF	TGTGCCAGCAGCCCCTCGGGGAGGGCTGTAATGGAGACCCAGTACTTC
TRBV30	TRBJ2-5	.	.	CAWSPPQVLQETQYF	TGTGCCTGGAGTCCACCACAGGTACTACAAGAGACCCAGTACTTC
TRBV18	TRBJ2-5	.	.	CASSPVGSQETQYF	TGTGCCAGCTCTCCAGTGGGGTCACAAGAGACCCAGTACTTC
TRBV5-4	TRBJ2-5	.	.	CASSLSRAETQYF	TGTGCCAGCAGCTTGTCCAGGGCTGAGACCCAGTACTTC